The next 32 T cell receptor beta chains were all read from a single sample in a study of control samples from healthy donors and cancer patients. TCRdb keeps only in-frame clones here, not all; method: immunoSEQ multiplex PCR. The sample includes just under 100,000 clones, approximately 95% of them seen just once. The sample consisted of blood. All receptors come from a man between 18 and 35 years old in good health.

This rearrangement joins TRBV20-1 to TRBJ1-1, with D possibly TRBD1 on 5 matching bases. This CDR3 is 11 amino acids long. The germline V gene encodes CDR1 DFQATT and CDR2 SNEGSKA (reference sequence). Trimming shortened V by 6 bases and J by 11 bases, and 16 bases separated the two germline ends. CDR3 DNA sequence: TGCAGTGCCCCAGATAGGGAGGGGGCTTTCTTT. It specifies CSAPDREGAFF.

The CDR3: CASRPGENTEAFF. The CDR3 bases are TGTGCCTCCAGACCGGGGGAGAACACTGAAGCTTTCTTT. The J gene is TRBJ1-1, the V gene TRBV10-3; D possibly corresponds to TRBD1 (5 bases). The CDR3 contains 13 residues. Germline CDR1 ENHRY, CDR2 SYGVKD. V lost 11 bases and J 1 base, leaving 14 bases between the germline ends.

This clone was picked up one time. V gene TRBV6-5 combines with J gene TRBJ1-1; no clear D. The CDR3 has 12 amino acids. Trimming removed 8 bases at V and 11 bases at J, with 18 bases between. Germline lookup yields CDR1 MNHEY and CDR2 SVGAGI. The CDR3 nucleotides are TGTGCCAGCGCGGACGCGCAGATCCGGGCTTTCTTT. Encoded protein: CASADAQIRAFF.

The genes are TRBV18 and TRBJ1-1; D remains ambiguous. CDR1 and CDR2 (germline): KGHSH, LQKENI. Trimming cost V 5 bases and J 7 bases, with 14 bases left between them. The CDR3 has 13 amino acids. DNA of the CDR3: TGTGCCAGCTCAACCGTCGAGAGCGGTGAAGCTTTCTTT. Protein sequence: CASSTVESGEAFF.

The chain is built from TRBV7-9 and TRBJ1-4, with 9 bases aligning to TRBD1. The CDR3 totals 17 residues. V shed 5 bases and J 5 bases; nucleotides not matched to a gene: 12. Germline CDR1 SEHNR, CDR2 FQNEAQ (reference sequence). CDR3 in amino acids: CASSPTPGQGKNEKLFF. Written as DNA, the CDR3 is TGTGCCAGCAGCCCTACCCCTGGACAGGGGAAAAATGAAAAACTGTTTTTT.

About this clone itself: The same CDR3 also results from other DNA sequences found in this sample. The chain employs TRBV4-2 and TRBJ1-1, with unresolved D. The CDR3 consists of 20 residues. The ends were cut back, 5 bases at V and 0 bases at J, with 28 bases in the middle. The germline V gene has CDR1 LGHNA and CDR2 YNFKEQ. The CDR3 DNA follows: TGTGCCAGCAGCGAAGGAAAGGAAGGGAACACAATACTAATGAACACTGAAGCTTTCTTT. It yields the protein CASSEGKEGNTILMNTEAFF.

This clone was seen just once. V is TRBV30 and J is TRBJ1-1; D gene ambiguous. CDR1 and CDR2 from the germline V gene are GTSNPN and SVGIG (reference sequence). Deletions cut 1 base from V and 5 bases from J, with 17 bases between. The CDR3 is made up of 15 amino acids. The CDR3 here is CAWSAAAAAGTEAFF. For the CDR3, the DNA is TGTGCCTGGAGTGCGGCTGCGGCAGCGGGAACTGAAGCTTTCTTT.

The CDR3 bases are TGTGCCAGCAGTTACTCGTCCGAGGGATATAATTCACCCCTCCACTTT. It yields the protein CASSYSSEGYNSPLHF. This rearrangement joins TRBV6-5 to TRBJ1-6; D is uncertain. This CDR3 comprises 16 residues. V lost 0 bases and J 4 bases, leaving 10 bases between the germline ends. Germline V gives CDR1 MNHEY, CDR2 SVGAGI.

The CDR3 reads CASSLRTGETQYF. The CDR3 coding sequence is TGCGCCAGCAGCCTCAGGACCGGGGAGACCCAGTACTTC. The chain combines TRBV5-1 with TRBJ2-5; D is unclear. Trimming shortened V by 4 bases and J by 5 bases, and 12 bases separated the two germline ends. CDR1 and CDR2 from the germline V gene are SGHRS and YFSETQ. The CDR3 loop spans 13 amino acids.

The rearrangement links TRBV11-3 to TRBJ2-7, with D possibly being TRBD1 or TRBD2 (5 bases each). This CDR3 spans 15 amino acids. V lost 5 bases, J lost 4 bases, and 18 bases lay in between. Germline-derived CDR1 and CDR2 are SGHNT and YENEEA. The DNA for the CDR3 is TGTGCCAGCAGCCCAGACCCGGGACGTACATACGAGCAGTACTTC. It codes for CASSPDPGRTYEQYF. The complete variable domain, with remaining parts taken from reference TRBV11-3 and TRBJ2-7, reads EAGVVQSPRYKIIEKKQPVAFWCNPISGHNTLYWYLQNLGQGPELLIRYENEEAVDDSQLPKDRFSAERLKGVDSTLKIQPAELGDSAVYLCASSPDPGRTYEQYFGPGTRLTVT.

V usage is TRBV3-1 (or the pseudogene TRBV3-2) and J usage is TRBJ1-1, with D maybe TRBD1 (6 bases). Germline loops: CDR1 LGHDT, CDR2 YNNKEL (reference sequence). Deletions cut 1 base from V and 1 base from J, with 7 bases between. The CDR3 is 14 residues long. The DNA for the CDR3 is TGTGCCAGCAGCCAAGGGACAGCGAACACTGAAGCTTTCTTT. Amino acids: CASSQGTANTEAFF.

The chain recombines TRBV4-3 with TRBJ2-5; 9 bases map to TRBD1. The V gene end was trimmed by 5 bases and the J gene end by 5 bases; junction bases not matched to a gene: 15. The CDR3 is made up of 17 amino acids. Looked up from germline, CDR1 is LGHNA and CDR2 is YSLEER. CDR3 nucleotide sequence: TGCGCCAGCAGCGCAGGGACAGGGACTAACTTAGGGGAGACCCAGTACTTC. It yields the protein CASSAGTGTNLGETQYF.

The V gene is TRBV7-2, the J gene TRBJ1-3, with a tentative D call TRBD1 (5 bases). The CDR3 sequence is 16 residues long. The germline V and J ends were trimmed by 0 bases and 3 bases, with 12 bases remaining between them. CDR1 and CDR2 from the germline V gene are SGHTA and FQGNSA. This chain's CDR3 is CASSLAQGRSGNTIYF. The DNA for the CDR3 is TGTGCCAGCAGCTTAGCGCAGGGTAGGAGTGGAAACACCATATATTTT.

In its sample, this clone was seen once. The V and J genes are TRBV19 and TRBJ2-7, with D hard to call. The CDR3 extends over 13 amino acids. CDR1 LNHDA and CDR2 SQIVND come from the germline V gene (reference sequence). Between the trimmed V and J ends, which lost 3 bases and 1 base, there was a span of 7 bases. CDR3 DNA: TGTGCCAGTAGTATCACATTGTCCTACGAGCAGTACTTC. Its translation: CASSITLSYEQYF.

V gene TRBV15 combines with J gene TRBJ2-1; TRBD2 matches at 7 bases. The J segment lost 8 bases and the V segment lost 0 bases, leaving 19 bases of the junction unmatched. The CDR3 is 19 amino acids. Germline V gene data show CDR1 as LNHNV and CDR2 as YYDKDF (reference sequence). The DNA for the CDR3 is TGTGCCACCAGCAGAGATCGGGCCGGGGCGGGAGCCCGAACGGATGAGCAGTTCTTC. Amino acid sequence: CATSRDRAGAGARTDEQFF.

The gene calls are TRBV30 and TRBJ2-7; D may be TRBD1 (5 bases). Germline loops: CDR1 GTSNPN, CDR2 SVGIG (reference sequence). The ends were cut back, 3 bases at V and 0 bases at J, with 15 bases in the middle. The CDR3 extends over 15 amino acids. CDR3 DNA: TGTGCCTGGAGGGGGCGACAGCATAGCTCCTACGAGCAGTACTTC. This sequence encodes CAWRGRQHSSYEQYF.

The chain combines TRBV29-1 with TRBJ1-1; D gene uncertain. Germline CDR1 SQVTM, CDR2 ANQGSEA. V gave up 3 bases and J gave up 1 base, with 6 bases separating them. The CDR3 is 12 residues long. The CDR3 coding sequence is TGCAGCGTTGAGTGGAGGAACACTGAAGCTTTCTTT. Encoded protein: CSVEWRNTEAFF.

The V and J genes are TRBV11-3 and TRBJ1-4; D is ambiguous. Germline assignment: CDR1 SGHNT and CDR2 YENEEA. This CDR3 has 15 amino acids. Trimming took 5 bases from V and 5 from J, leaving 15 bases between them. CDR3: CASSACGRKNEKLFF. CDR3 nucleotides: TGTGCCAGCAGCGCCTGTGGGCGGAAAAATGAAAAACTGTTTTTT.

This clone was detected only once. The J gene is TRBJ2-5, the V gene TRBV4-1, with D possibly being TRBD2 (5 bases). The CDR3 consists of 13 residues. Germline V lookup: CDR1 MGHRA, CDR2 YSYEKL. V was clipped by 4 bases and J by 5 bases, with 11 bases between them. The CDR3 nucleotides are TGCGCCAGCAGCCTCGGGGTTGGGGAGACCCAGTACTTC. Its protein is CASSLGVGETQYF.

This CDR3 reads CASSENRLLGQGAQTQYF. In DNA, the CDR3 is TGTGCCAGCAGTGAAAACCGCCTCCTGGGACAGGGTGCGCAGACCCAGTACTTC. This rearrangement joins TRBV2 to TRBJ2-5; 9 positions match TRBD1. This CDR3 contains 18 residues. CDR1 and CDR2 from the germline V gene are SNHLY and FYNNEI. Trimming cost V 2 bases and J 6 bases; bases outside gene matches: 16.

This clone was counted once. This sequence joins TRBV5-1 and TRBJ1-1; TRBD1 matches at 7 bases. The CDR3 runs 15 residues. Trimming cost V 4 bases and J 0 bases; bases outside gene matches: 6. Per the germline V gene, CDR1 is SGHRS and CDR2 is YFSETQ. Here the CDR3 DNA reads TGCGCCAGCAGCGAGTGGACAGGAATGAACACTGAAGCTTTCTTT. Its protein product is CASSEWTGMNTEAFF.

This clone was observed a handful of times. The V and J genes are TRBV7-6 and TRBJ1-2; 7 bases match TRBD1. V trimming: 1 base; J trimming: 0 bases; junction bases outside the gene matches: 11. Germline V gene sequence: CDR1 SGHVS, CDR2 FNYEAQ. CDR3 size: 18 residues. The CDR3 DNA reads TGTGCCAGCAGCTTAGGGGTCCGGAGGGGGCGGGCTAACTATGGCTACACCTTC. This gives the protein CASSLGVRRGRANYGYTF.

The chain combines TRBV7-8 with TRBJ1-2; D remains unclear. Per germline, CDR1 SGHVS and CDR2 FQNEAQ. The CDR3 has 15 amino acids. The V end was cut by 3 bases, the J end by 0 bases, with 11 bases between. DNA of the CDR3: TGTGCCAGCAGCTTGGAAAGACGGACTAACTATGGCTACACCTTC. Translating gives CASSLERRTNYGYTF.

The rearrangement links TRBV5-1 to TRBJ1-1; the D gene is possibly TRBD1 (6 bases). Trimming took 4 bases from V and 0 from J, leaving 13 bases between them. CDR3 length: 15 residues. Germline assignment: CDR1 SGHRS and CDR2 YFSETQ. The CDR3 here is CASSRGRVMNTEAFF. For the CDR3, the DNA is TGCGCCAGCAGCAGGGGGAGGGTAATGAACACTGAAGCTTTCTTT. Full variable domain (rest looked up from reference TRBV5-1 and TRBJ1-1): KAGVTQTPRYLIKTRGQQVTLSCSPISGHRSVSWYQQTPGQGLQFLFEYFSETQRNKGNFPGRFSGRQFSNSRSEMNVSTLELGDSALYLCASSRGRVMNTEAFFGQGTRLTVV.

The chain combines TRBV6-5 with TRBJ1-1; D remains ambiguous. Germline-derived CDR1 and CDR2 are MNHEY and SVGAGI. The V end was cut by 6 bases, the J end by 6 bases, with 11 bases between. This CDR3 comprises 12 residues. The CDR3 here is CASSGGRAEAFF. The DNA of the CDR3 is TGTGCCAGCAGCGGAGGGAGGGCTGAAGCTTTCTTT.

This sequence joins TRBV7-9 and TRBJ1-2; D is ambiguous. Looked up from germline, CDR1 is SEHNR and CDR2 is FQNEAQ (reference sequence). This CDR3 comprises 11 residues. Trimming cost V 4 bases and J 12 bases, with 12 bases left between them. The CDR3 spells CASSSSGGDTF. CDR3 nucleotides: TGTGCCAGCAGCTCCTCGGGTGGGGACACCTTC.

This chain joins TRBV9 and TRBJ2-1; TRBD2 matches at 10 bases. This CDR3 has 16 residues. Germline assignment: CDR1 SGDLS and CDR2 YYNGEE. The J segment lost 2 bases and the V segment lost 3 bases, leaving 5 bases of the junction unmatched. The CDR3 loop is CASSGPTSGPYNEQFF. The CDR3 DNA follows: TGTGCCAGCAGCGGCCCGACTAGCGGGCCCTACAATGAGCAGTTCTTC.

The CDR3 region has the DNA TGCAGCGTTCTTGCTAACTATGGCTACACCTTC. It is translated as CSVLANYGYTF. J is TRBJ1-2 and V is TRBV29-1; D ambiguous. Looked up from germline, CDR1 is SQVTM and CDR2 is ANQGSEA. The CDR3 covers 11 residues. Trimming pared 5 bases from V and 0 bases from J, leaving 4 bases between.

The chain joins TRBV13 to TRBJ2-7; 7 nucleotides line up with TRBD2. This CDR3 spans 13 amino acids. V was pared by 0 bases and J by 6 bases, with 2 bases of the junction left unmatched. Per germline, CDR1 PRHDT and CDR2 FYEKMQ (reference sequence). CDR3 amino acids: CASSLGLAAEQYF. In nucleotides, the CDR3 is TGTGCCAGCAGCTTAGGTCTAGCGGCCGAGCAGTACTTC.

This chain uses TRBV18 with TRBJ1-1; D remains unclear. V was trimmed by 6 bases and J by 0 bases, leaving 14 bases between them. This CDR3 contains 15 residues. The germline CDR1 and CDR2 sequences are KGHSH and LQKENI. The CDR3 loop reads CASSSDGFMNTEAFF. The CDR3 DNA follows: TGTGCCAGCTCTTCGGACGGATTTATGAACACTGAAGCTTTCTTT.

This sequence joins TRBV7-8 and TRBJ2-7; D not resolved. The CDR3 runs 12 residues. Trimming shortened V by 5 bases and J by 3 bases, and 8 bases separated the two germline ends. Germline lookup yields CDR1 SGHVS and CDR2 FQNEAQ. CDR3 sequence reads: CASSRVFYEQYF. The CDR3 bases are TGTGCCAGCAGCCGTGTGTTCTACGAGCAGTACTTC.

The CDR3 region has the DNA TGCGCCAGCACAGGGAACACTGAAGCTTTCTTT. This codes for CASTGNTEAFF. The chain joins TRBV5-1 to TRBJ1-1, with D uncertain. Germline V gene data show CDR1 as SGHRS and CDR2 as YFSETQ. The CDR3 sequence is 11 residues long. V was shortened by 6 bases and J by 1 base, with 4 bases between the two germline ends.